Presented here are 24 T cell receptor beta chains from one specimen sequenced in a study of T cell responses to AZD1222 COVID-19 vaccine. Sequencing was performed with immunoSEQ multiplex PCR; in TCRdb, only in-frame clones are kept and a portion is missing. The sample lists roughly 120,000 clones, 86% occurring once. This sample comprised peripheral blood, obtained 28 days after the second AZD1222 dose. The receptors were gathered from an adult who received the AZD1222 COVID-19 vaccine.

The chain combines TRBV2 with TRBJ1-2; D unresolved. CDR3 length equals 15 residues. The V and J ends lost 3 bases and 0 bases respectively, with 11 bases between them. Germline V gene data show CDR1 as SNHLY and CDR2 as FYNNEI. Here the CDR3 reads CASSELYGTNYGYTF. In DNA, the CDR3 is TGTGCCAGCAGTGAGTTGTACGGCACTAACTATGGCTACACCTTC.

This clone showed up just once. The rearrangement joins TRBV7-2 to TRBJ1-6, with 7 bases lining up with TRBD1. V lost 2 bases and J lost 7; bases outside the gene matches: 5. CDR1 and CDR2 (germline): SGHTA, FQGNSA. The CDR3 has 15 amino acids. The DNA of the CDR3 is TGTGCCAGCAGCTTAAACCAGGGGGGAAATTCACCCCTCCACTTT. Amino acid sequence: CASSLNQGGNSPLHF.

This clone was seen ten or more times. The genes are TRBV10-1 and TRBJ2-2, with a possible D match to TRBD2 (6 bases). Trimming shortened V by 1 base and J by 5 bases, and 17 bases separated the two germline ends. The germline CDR1 and CDR2 sequences are WNHNN and SYGVQD (reference sequence). The CDR3 spans 17 residues. DNA for the CDR3: TGCGCCAGCAGTGAGTGGGGTCAGGGAGGAAGTACCGGGGAGCTGTTTTTT. Translation gives CASSEWGQGGSTGELFF.

This sequence joins TRBV6-1 and TRBJ2-1, with D perhaps TRBD1 or TRBD2 (5 bases each). This CDR3 contains 12 residues. Trimming stripped 2 bases from V and 15 bases from J, with 14 bases between. Per the germline V gene, CDR1 is MNHNS and CDR2 is SASEGT. The CDR3 here is CASSESGFGGFF. In nucleotides, the CDR3 is TGTGCCAGCAGTGAATCAGGTTTTGGGGGGTTCTTC.

Comment on this clone: Other DNA sequences in the same sample also yield this CDR3. This chain joins TRBV2 and TRBJ2-7; 13 bases line up with TRBD2. The germline V gene has CDR1 SNHLY and CDR2 FYNNEI. J lost 4 bases, V lost 6 bases, and 6 bases had no gene match. CDR3 length equals 15 residues. Here the CDR3 DNA reads TGTGCCAGCAGCCGGACTAGCGGGAGATCATACGAGCAGTACTTC. Translation gives CASSRTSGRSYEQYF.

V gene TRBV6-5 combines with J gene TRBJ2-7; a possible D gene is TRBD1 (6 bases). CDR1 and CDR2 from the germline V gene are MNHEY and SVGAGI. The CDR3 sequence is 12 residues long. Trimming shortened V by 4 bases and J by 4 bases, and 8 bases separated the two germline ends. The CDR3 region is CASSWGQYEQYF. The DNA for the CDR3 is TGTGCCAGCAGTTGGGGGCAGTACGAGCAGTACTTC.

CDR3 sequence (DNA): TGCGCCAGCAGCCAAACGGGGGGAAGGAGGAACACTGAAGCTTTCTTT. It translates to CASSQTGGRRNTEAFF. V and J are TRBV4-1 and TRBJ1-1, with D possibly being TRBD1 (5 bases). The CDR3 is made up of 16 amino acids. V dropped 2 bases and J dropped 1 base, with 14 bases sitting between them. Looked up from germline, CDR1 is MGHRA and CDR2 is YSYEKL.

V gene TRBV10-1 combines with J gene TRBJ1-4; D possibly corresponds to TRBD1 (6 bases). V gave up 0 bases and J gave up 3 bases, with 8 bases separating them. Germline CDR1 and CDR2: WNHNN and SYGVQD (reference sequence). The CDR3 length is 15 residues. CDR3 amino acids: CASSESRGANEKLFF. The CDR3 DNA reads TGCGCCAGCAGTGAGTCAAGGGGGGCTAATGAAAAACTGTTTTTT.

The gene calls are TRBV9 and TRBJ2-1, with no clear D. From germline, CDR1 is SGDLS and CDR2 YYNGEE. The V and J ends lost 6 bases and 0 bases respectively, with 16 bases between them. The CDR3 sequence is 16 residues long. CDR3 protein: CASTLAPRPSYNEQFF. In DNA form, the CDR3 reads TGTGCCAGCACCTTAGCCCCGCGCCCCTCCTACAATGAGCAGTTCTTC.

The chain links TRBV6-5 to TRBJ2-1, with 10 nucleotides matching TRBD2. V lost 11 bases, J lost 7 bases, and 11 bases stayed unmatched. The CDR3 runs to 14 residues. Germline V gives CDR1 MNHEY, CDR2 SVGAGI. Written as DNA, the CDR3 is TGTGCCTGCGCTAGCGGGAGCGATGATAATGAGCAGTTCTTC. Its translation: CACASGSDDNEQFF.

The V call is TRBV27, the J call TRBJ2-2; the match to TRBD2 covers 11 bases. From germline, CDR1 is MNHEY and CDR2 SMNVEV (reference sequence). Germline trimming cut 7 bases from V and 4 bases from J; bases unmatched to any gene: 5. The CDR3 totals 15 residues. In nucleotides, the CDR3 is TGTGCCAGCACATCTAGCGGGGGGTTCACCGGGGAGCTGTTTTTT. Protein: CASTSSGGFTGELFF.

The chain couples TRBV19 to TRBJ1-5, with D tentatively TRBD1 (5 bases). V was shortened by 5 bases and J by 7 bases, with 18 bases between the two germline ends. The germline CDR1 and CDR2 sequences are LNHDA and SQIVND (reference sequence). The CDR3 extends over 15 amino acids. As DNA, the CDR3 is TGTGCCAGTAGTTTGGGACTCCGGGCTACCCAGCCCCAGCATTTT. Translating gives CASSLGLRATQPQHF.

This clone appeared once. The V call is TRBV5-5, the J call TRBJ1-1; TRBD1 agrees at 7 bases. The CDR3 is 16 amino acids. CDR1 and CDR2 from the germline V gene are SGHKS and YYEKEE (reference sequence). After removal of 3 bases from V and 1 base from J, the junction contained 9 bases not matched to a gene. CDR3 sequence reads: CASSSTGAPKNTEAFF. In DNA form, the CDR3 reads TGTGCCAGCAGCTCAACAGGGGCCCCGAAGAACACTGAAGCTTTCTTT.

The chain couples TRBV19 to TRBJ1-5; no clear D. V gave up 8 bases and J gave up 2 bases, with 13 bases separating them. Germline assignment: CDR1 LNHDA and CDR2 SQIVND (reference sequence). This CDR3 spans 14 amino acids. The CDR3 loop reads CASSGLGGNQPQHF. The CDR3 nucleotides read TGTGCCAGTTCCGGACTTGGCGGCAATCAGCCCCAGCATTTT.

This clone showed up just a few times. The rearrangement uses TRBV4-1 and TRBJ2-7; D may correspond to TRBD1 or TRBD2 (5 bases each). The CDR3 sequence is 17 residues long. With 1 base removed from V and 7 bases from J, the gap between germline ends came to 23 bases. Per germline, CDR1 MGHRA and CDR2 YSYEKL. The CDR3 sequence is CASSQASGTPTELEQYF. In nucleotides, the CDR3 is TGCGCCAGCAGCCAAGCCTCAGGGACCCCCACGGAGCTGGAGCAGTACTTC.

The V gene is TRBV4-1, the J gene TRBJ2-5; a possible D gene is TRBD2 (7 bases). Trimming cost V 4 bases and J 2 bases, with 17 bases left between them. CDR1 MGHRA and CDR2 YSYEKL come from the germline V gene. CDR3 size: 16 residues. The CDR3 DNA reads as TGCGCCAGCAGCCGCCATGAGGGGGGGTCTCAAGAGACCCAGTACTTC. Residues: CASSRHEGGSQETQYF.

The chain links TRBV19 to TRBJ1-6, with D possibly TRBD1 on 5 matching bases. With 3 bases removed from V and 2 bases from J, the gap between germline ends came to 14 bases. Germline lookup yields CDR1 LNHDA and CDR2 SQIVND (reference sequence). The CDR3 loop spans 17 amino acids. The CDR3: CASSILTGDTYNSPLHF. In DNA form, the CDR3 reads TGTGCCAGTAGTATCTTAACAGGTGATACCTATAATTCACCCCTCCACTTT. The whole variable domain, filled in from reference TRBV19 and TRBJ1-6, reads DGGITQSPKYLFRKEGQNVTLSCEQNLNHDAMYWYRQDPGQGLRLIYYSQIVNDFQKGDIAEGYSVSREKKESFPLTVTSAQKNPTAFYLCASSILTGDTYNSPLHFGNGTRLTVT.

In its sample, this clone was seen once. This chain uses TRBV28 with TRBJ2-4, with 9 bases fitting TRBD2. The CDR3 is 16 residues long. Germline V gene lookup returns CDR1 MDHEN and CDR2 SYDVKM. V was clipped by 5 bases and J by 6 bases; unmatched bases: 11. The CDR3 reads CASSPRRGGRGNIQYF. As DNA, the CDR3 is TGTGCCAGCAGTCCCCGGCGGGGCGGGAGGGGAAACATTCAGTACTTC. Full variable domain (rest looked up from reference TRBV28 and TRBJ2-4): DVKVTQSSRYLVKRTGEKVFLECVQDMDHENMFWYRQDPGLGLRLIYFSYDVKMKEKGDIPEGYSVSREKKERFSLILESASTNQTSMYLCASSPRRGGRGNIQYFGAGTRLSVL.

This clone was observed a single time. The chain has TRBV12-3 or TRBV12-4 and TRBJ1-2; 7 bases fit TRBD1. The CDR3 covers 13 residues. Trimming at V came to 5 bases and at J to 3 bases, leaving 3 bases not matched to a gene. CDR3: CASSGDRDYGYTF. The CDR3 DNA sequence: TGTGCCAGCAGTGGCGACAGGGACTATGGCTACACCTTC.

The gene calls are TRBV28 and TRBJ1-5; 7 positions agree with TRBD1. V gave up 5 bases and J gave up 4 bases; unmatched junction bases: 8. Looked up from germline, CDR1 is MDHEN and CDR2 is SYDVKM. The CDR3 is 15 residues long. The CDR3 is CASSDMGQRNQPQHF. Written as DNA, the CDR3 is TGTGCCAGCAGTGATATGGGACAGAGGAATCAGCCCCAGCATTTT.

The genes are TRBV19 and TRBJ1-6; no reliable D call. V lost 5 bases to trimming and J lost 0 bases, with 8 bases between them. This CDR3 has 15 amino acids. In germline, CDR1 is LNHDA, CDR2 SQIVND (reference sequence). The CDR3 nucleotides are TGTGCCAGTAGTGACGGGATCTCCTATAATTCACCCCTCCACTTT. As protein: CASSDGISYNSPLHF.

The CDR3 loop is CAISGGRDTEAFF. As DNA, the CDR3 is TGTGCCATCAGTGGAGGCAGGGACACTGAAGCTTTCTTT. The chain uses TRBV10-3 and TRBJ1-1; possibly TRBD1 for D (5 bases). CDR1 ENHRY and CDR2 SYGVKD come from the germline V gene. CDR3 length equals 13 residues. V was shortened by 4 bases and J by 3 bases, with 9 bases between the two germline ends.

This clone was seen just once. This chain joins TRBV5-5 and TRBJ1-1; D is possibly TRBD1 (5 bases). V was shortened by 3 bases and J by 6 bases, with 18 bases between the two germline ends. The length of the CDR3 is 15 residues. Germline V gene data show CDR1 as SGHKS and CDR2 as YYEKEE (reference sequence). The chain's CDR3 is CASSSPGGSRAEAFF. The CDR3 bases are TGTGCCAGCAGCTCCCCCGGGGGAAGTCGGGCTGAAGCTTTCTTT.

The chain links TRBV4-1 to TRBJ2-1; a possible D gene is TRBD1 (6 bases). The V and J ends lost 0 bases and 8 bases respectively, with 14 bases between them. Looked up from germline, CDR1 is MGHRA and CDR2 is YSYEKL. This CDR3 region has 15 residues. In nucleotides, the CDR3 is TGCGCCAGCAGCCAAGATCCGGTTGGGGGCGATGAGCAGTTCTTC. Translated: CASSQDPVGGDEQFF.